The next 5 T cell receptor beta chains were all read from a single sample in a study of T cell repertoires in cytomegalovirus infection. Their target antigens are unknown. MiXCR, applied by TCRdb to the reads, yields one record per CDR3 protein. This sample has more than 85,000 distinct CDR3 sequences; around 30% occur once, and the top ten carry roughly 81%. This specimen was CD8+ T cells from cultured PBMCs, taken from culture after CMV antigen stimulation. Source of these receptors: a human donor in good health (CMV status not recorded). Some clones in this sample may be carry-over from other donors' samples.

The sample holds many counts of this clonotype. The V and J genes are TRBV4-1 and TRBJ2-7; 7 bases line up with TRBD2. This CDR3 is built from 15 residues. CDR1 and CDR2 from the germline V gene are MGHRA and YSYEKL. V dropped 1 base and J dropped 4; count of bases not matched to a gene: 7. CDR3 protein: CASSQGLAVRYEQYF. The CDR3 DNA reads TGCGCCAGCAGCCAAGGGCTAGCGGTCCGATACGAGCAGTACTTC.

This clonotype was counted between two and nine times. V gene TRBV5-6 combines with J gene TRBJ1-5; TRBD1 matches at 8 bases. Germline-derived CDR1 and CDR2 are SGHDT and YYEEEE. The CDR3 sequence is 16 residues long. With V trimmed by 4 bases and J by 4 bases, 10 bases remained unmatched. CDR3 bases: TGTGCCAGCAGCCGAACAGGGGGATTGAGGAATCAGCCCCAGCATTTT. This gives the protein CASSRTGGLRNQPQHF.

This clonotype was seen a handful of times. The chain recombines TRBV11-2 with TRBJ2-1; perhaps TRBD2 as D (5 bases). The V end lost 3 bases, the J end lost 7 bases, and 10 bases lay between the germline ends. The CDR3 spans 13 residues. Per germline, CDR1 SGHAT and CDR2 FQNNGV. CDR3 amino acids: CASSFLEGNEQFF. CDR3 in DNA: TGTGCCAGCAGCTTTCTCGAGGGTAATGAGCAGTTCTTC.

This chain uses TRBV27 with TRBJ2-1, with D tentatively TRBD1 (7 bases). Trimming pared 6 bases from V and 9 bases from J, leaving 18 bases between. Germline CDR1 is MNHEY and CDR2 is SMNVEV (reference sequence). The CDR3 totals 14 residues. CDR3 sequence (DNA): TGTGCCAGCAGCCAGGGGGGCCCACGGCGTGAGCAGTTCTTC. Protein product: CASSQGGPRREQFF.

The chain is built from TRBV12-3 or TRBV12-4 and TRBJ2-7; tentatively, D is TRBD2 (5 bases). V was pared by 3 bases and J by 5 bases, with 14 bases between. The CDR3 runs 14 residues. The CDR3: CASSFGGFEDEQYF. The CDR3 DNA reads as TGTGCCAGCAGTTTTGGCGGGTTTGAGGACGAGCAGTACTTC.